This T cell receptor (beta chain) was found in a study of blood T cell repertoires in COVID-19. Across the study: Both acute and convalescent COVID-19 samples were obtained from the United States, Italy and Spain. T cells, B-cell-depleted T cells, or PBMCs supplied cDNA or gDNA.

Per the original data handling: The authors estimated nucleated cell counts from reference gene primer amplification. The repertoire was sequenced with immunoSEQ multiplex PCR; TCRdb's copy has only in-frame clones and lacks some. The D gene and trimming were derived from the DNA, and the V and J assignments and clone size from that table. The table includes fewer than 120,000 clones, 76% detected once. The receptor was isolated from a woman aged 80 or over with acute or convalescent COVID-19. Sequenced sample: peripheral blood.

Here the CDR3 DNA reads TGCGCCAGCAGCCAAGACCACTCTGGGGCCAACGTCCTGACTTTC. It encodes CASSQDHSGANVLTF. This chain links TRBV4-3 with TRBJ2-6; D is undetermined. The germline CDR1 and CDR2 sequences are LGHNA and YSLEER. The CDR3 spans 15 residues. V shed 0 bases and J shed 0 bases, with 3 bases lying between them.